This T cell receptor (beta chain) appears in the sequencing data of a study of T cells after yellow fever vaccination. The wider study: Using CD3, CD45RA, CCR7 and CD95, the EM, EMRA, CM and Tscm memory subsets were sorted.

TCRdb used MiXCR to reprocess the 5' RACE reads, holding one entry per CDR3 protein. The data contain 30,000 to 40,000 distinct CDR3 sequences, 6.5% to 8% of them seen just once; the ten biggest clones take up approximately 23%. V trimming: 3 bases; J trimming: 3 bases; junction bases outside the gene matches: 1. Germline lookup yields CDR1 SGHTA and CDR2 FQGNSA. The CDR3 contains 13 residues. This clonotype was found many times. This sample comprised PBMCs, either bulk or a sorted T-cell subset (CD4+, CD8+, memory, or dextramer-sorted; not recorded which), obtained on the day of the first yellow fever vaccination. The genes are TRBV7-2 and TRBJ2-7; 8 bases match TRBD2. This TCR was recovered from a man between 18 and 35 years old who received the YFV17D yellow fever vaccine. The DNA for the CDR3 is TGTGCCAGCAGCTTCCTAGCGGGCTACGAGCAGTACTTC. Translation gives CASSFLAGYEQYF.